A selection of T cell receptor beta chains follows, all from one sample in a study of T cells in Graves' hyperthyroidism and ophthalmopathy. TCRdb independently ran MiXCR on the multiplex PCR reads; one entry per CDR3 protein. The sample has about 840,000 distinct CDR3 sequences, about two fifths seen once. Sequenced material: blood. These receptors originate from a man between 18 and 35 years old with Graves' hyperthyroidism. Each CDR3 is given with its conserved first and last residue. A D gene is named only where the DNA matches it firmly. Not all rows give a size; the values are once, few, many and, for expanded clones, a class.

CDR3 length: 12
V gene: TRBV19
D gene: TRBD1
J gene: TRBJ2-5
clone size: few
CDR3 protein: CATGQGPETQYF
CDR3 DNA: TGTGCCACTGGACAGGGACCAGAGACCCAGTACTTC

CDR3 length: 14
V gene: TRBV4-1
D gene: .
J gene: TRBJ2-7
clone size: few
CDR3 protein: CASSQGPSSYEQYF
CDR3 DNA: TGCGCCAGCAGCCAAGGGCCGAGCTCCTACGAGCAGTACTTC

CDR3 length: 14
V gene: TRBV2
D gene: .
J gene: TRBJ2-5
clone size: few
CDR3 protein: CASSLNWGEETQYF
CDR3 DNA: TGTGCCAGCAGTCTAAATTGGGGGGAAGAGACCCAGTACTTC

CDR3 length: 15
V gene: TRBV6-6
D gene: TRBD2
J gene: TRBJ2-5
clone size: few
CDR3 protein: CASTQTSGAQETQYF
CDR3 DNA: TGTGCCAGCACTCAAACGAGCGGGGCGCAAGAGACCCAGTACTTC

CDR3 length: 15
V gene: TRBV19
D gene: .
J gene: TRBJ1-5
clone size: .
CDR3 protein: CASSLTVGDNQPQHF
CDR3 DNA: TGTGCCAGCAGTCTCACCGTGGGGGACAATCAGCCCCAGCATTTT

CDR3 length: 17
V gene: TRBV7-8
D gene: TRBD2
J gene: TRBJ2-2
clone size: few
CDR3 protein: CASSLRLAGQYTGELFF
CDR3 DNA: TGTGCCAGCAGCTTAAGACTAGCGGGGCAATACACCGGGGAGCTGTTTTTT

CDR3 length: 14
V gene: TRBV12-3/TRBV12-4
D gene: .
J gene: TRBJ2-5
clone size: many
CDR3 protein: CASSLYGGRETQYF
CDR3 DNA: TGTGCCAGCAGCTTATATGGGGGCCGAGAGACCCAGTACTTC

CDR3 length: 13
V gene: TRBV10-3
D gene: TRBD1
J gene: TRBJ1-6
clone size: many
CDR3 protein: CAINGQGNSPLHF
CDR3 DNA: TGTGCCATCAACGGACAGGGGAATTCACCCCTCCACTTT

CDR3 length: 13
V gene: TRBV4-1
D gene: .
J gene: TRBJ2-7
clone size: .
CDR3 protein: CASSQDMVGEQYF
CDR3 DNA: TGCGCCAGCAGCCAAGATATGGTGGGGGAGCAGTACTTC

CDR3 length: 15
V gene: TRBV29-1
D gene: TRBD1
J gene: TRBJ2-7
clone size: many
CDR3 protein: CSVEDRTTGFYEQYF
CDR3 DNA: TGCAGCGTTGAAGATCGGACGACAGGGTTCTACGAGCAGTACTTC

CDR3 length: 14
V gene: TRBV5-1
D gene: .
J gene: TRBJ1-1
clone size: .
CDR3 protein: CASSLGGLDTEAFF
CDR3 DNA: TGTGCCAGCAGCTTGGGAGGGTTGGACACTGAAGCTTTCTTT

CDR3 length: 14
V gene: TRBV6-5
D gene: TRBD1
J gene: TRBJ1-5
clone size: many
CDR3 protein: CASNDRERGQPQHF
CDR3 DNA: TGTGCCAGCAACGACAGGGAGAGGGGTCAGCCCCAGCATTTT

CDR3 length: 17
V gene: TRBV5-1
D gene: TRBD2
J gene: TRBJ2-5
clone size: once
CDR3 protein: CASSPPRTSGIQKTQYF
CDR3 DNA: TGCGCCAGCAGCCCTCCGAGGACTAGCGGGATACAAAAGACCCAGTACTTC

CDR3 length: 22
V gene: TRBV10-3
D gene: TRBD2
J gene: TRBJ2-6
clone size: .
CDR3 protein: CAISGGLAATMGELGGANVLTF
CDR3 DNA: TGTGCCATCAGTGGTGGACTAGCGGCAACCATGGGGGAGCTTGGAGGGGCCAACGTCCTGACTTTC

CDR3 length: 15
V gene: TRBV7-9
D gene: TRBD1
J gene: TRBJ2-7
clone size: .
CDR3 protein: CASSPTGTGLNEQYF
CDR3 DNA: TGTGCCAGCAGCCCCACCGGGACAGGGCTAAACGAGCAGTACTTC

CDR3 length: 11
V gene: TRBV7-2
D gene: .
J gene: TRBJ1-1
clone size: few
CDR3 protein: CASRQGITAFF
CDR3 DNA: TGTGCCAGCAGGCAGGGGATCACTGCTTTCTTT

CDR3 length: 15
V gene: TRBV10-3
D gene: .
J gene: TRBJ1-2
clone size: many
CDR3 protein: CAISESLLWDYGYTF
CDR3 DNA: TGTGCCATCAGTGAGTCGCTACTATGGGACTATGGCTACACCTTC

CDR3 length: 14
V gene: TRBV2
D gene: TRBD1
J gene: TRBJ2-7
clone size: .
CDR3 protein: CASLKGTGQHEQYF
CDR3 DNA: TGTGCCAGCTTAAAGGGGACAGGGCAACACGAGCAGTACTTC

CDR3 length: 16
V gene: TRBV7-2
D gene: TRBD2
J gene: TRBJ2-7
clone size: few
CDR3 protein: CASSLVPGLAGGEQYF
CDR3 DNA: TGTGCCAGCAGCTTAGTTCCCGGGCTGGCGGGGGGAGAGCAGTACTTC

CDR3 length: 14
V gene: TRBV9
D gene: .
J gene: TRBJ2-6
clone size: .
CDR3 protein: CASSVGWGANVLTF
CDR3 DNA: TGTGCCAGCAGCGTAGGGTGGGGGGCCAACGTCCTGACTTTC

CDR3 length: 14
V gene: TRBV3-1
D gene: .
J gene: TRBJ1-6
clone size: few
CDR3 protein: CASSQPGYNSPLHF
CDR3 DNA: TGTGCCAGCAGCCAACCGGGGTATAATTCACCCCTCCACTTT

CDR3 length: 15
V gene: TRBV9
D gene: .
J gene: TRBJ1-1
clone size: .
CDR3 protein: CASSPGGGGVPEAFF
CDR3 DNA: TGTGCCAGCAGCCCGGGCGGGGGGGGAGTCCCTGAAGCTTTCTTT

CDR3 length: 13
V gene: TRBV24-1
D gene: .
J gene: TRBJ2-5
clone size: few
CDR3 protein: CATSDLSEETQYF
CDR3 DNA: TGTGCCACCAGTGACCTATCCGAAGAGACCCAGTACTTC

CDR3 length: 14
V gene: TRBV7-2
D gene: .
J gene: TRBJ2-2
clone size: few
CDR3 protein: CASSVYRTTGELFF
CDR3 DNA: TGTGCCAGCAGCGTATACAGAACCACCGGGGAGCTGTTTTTT

CDR3 length: 15
V gene: TRBV9
D gene: TRBD2
J gene: TRBJ2-7
clone size: few
CDR3 protein: CASSVAGTRDYEQYF
CDR3 DNA: TGTGCCAGCAGCGTAGCCGGGACTAGAGACTACGAGCAGTACTTC

CDR3 length: 14
V gene: TRBV2
D gene: .
J gene: TRBJ1-5
clone size: many
CDR3 protein: CASSENQGHQPQHF
CDR3 DNA: TGTGCCAGCAGTGAGAATCAGGGGCATCAGCCCCAGCATTTT

CDR3 length: 15
V gene: TRBV19
D gene: .
J gene: TRBJ1-1
clone size: .
CDR3 protein: CASSISGALDTEAFF
CDR3 DNA: TGTGCCAGTAGTATCAGCGGGGCCTTGGACACTGAAGCTTTCTTT

CDR3 length: 15
V gene: TRBV4-3
D gene: .
J gene: TRBJ2-7
clone size: few
CDR3 protein: CASSLLPGPAYEQYF
CDR3 DNA: TGCGCCAGCAGCCTCCTCCCCGGGCCAGCGTACGAGCAGTACTTC

CDR3 length: 15
V gene: TRBV5-4
D gene: TRBD2
J gene: TRBJ2-5
clone size: .
CDR3 protein: CASSLVRGDQETQYF
CDR3 DNA: TGTGCCAGCAGCTTGGTGCGGGGGGATCAAGAGACCCAGTACTTC

CDR3 length: 13
V gene: TRBV29-1
D gene: .
J gene: TRBJ1-2
clone size: many
CDR3 protein: CSVEESWDPGYTF
CDR3 DNA: TGCAGCGTTGAAGAATCTTGGGACCCGGGCTACACCTTC

CDR3 length: 16
V gene: TRBV2
D gene: .
J gene: TRBJ1-1
clone size: few
CDR3 protein: CASSWQEVQRNTEAFF
CDR3 DNA: TGTGCCAGCTCCTGGCAGGAGGTCCAAAGGAACACTGAAGCTTTCTTT

CDR3 length: 15
V gene: TRBV10-3
D gene: .
J gene: TRBJ2-7
clone size: .
CDR3 protein: CASSYSNSAIYEQYF
CDR3 DNA: TGTGCCAGCAGTTACTCGAATTCGGCTATCTACGAGCAGTACTTC

CDR3 length: 14
V gene: TRBV5-1
D gene: .
J gene: TRBJ2-2
clone size: few
CDR3 protein: CASSGRLASGELFF
CDR3 DNA: TGCGCCAGCAGCGGGAGGCTAGCGAGCGGGGAGCTGTTTTTT

CDR3 length: 15
V gene: TRBV2
D gene: .
J gene: TRBJ1-4
clone size: .
CDR3 protein: CASTPRWGGEEKLFF
CDR3 DNA: TGTGCCAGCACTCCTCGGTGGGGGGGGGAGGAAAAACTGTTTTTT

CDR3 length: 14
V gene: TRBV5-1
D gene: .
J gene: TRBJ2-6
clone size: once
CDR3 protein: CASSLDYGANVLTF
CDR3 DNA: TGCGCCAGCAGCCTCGACTACGGGGCCAACGTCCTGACTTTC

CDR3 length: 15
V gene: TRBV7-2
D gene: .
J gene: TRBJ2-7
clone size: few
CDR3 protein: CASSSYGTLRDEQYF
CDR3 DNA: TGTGCCAGCAGCTCCTACGGGACTTTGAGGGACGAGCAGTACTTC

CDR3 length: 18
V gene: TRBV6-1
D gene: .
J gene: TRBJ1-4
clone size: few
CDR3 protein: CASSEARWVTGEEEKLFF
CDR3 DNA: TGTGCCAGCAGTGAAGCGCGCTGGGTGACTGGGGAGGAGGAAAAACTGTTTTTT

CDR3 length: 15
V gene: TRBV10-3
D gene: TRBD1
J gene: TRBJ2-5
clone size: many
CDR3 protein: CAISEETGGGETQYF
CDR3 DNA: TGTGCCATCAGTGAGGAGACAGGGGGCGGAGAGACCCAGTACTTC

CDR3 length: 15
V gene: TRBV10-3
D gene: TRBD1
J gene: TRBJ1-1
clone size: few
CDR3 protein: CASSGGGRGNTEAFF
CDR3 DNA: TGTGCCAGTAGTGGAGGGGGCCGTGGGAACACTGAAGCTTTCTTT

CDR3 length: 11
V gene: TRBV25-1
D gene: .
J gene: TRBJ1-2
clone size: .
CDR3 protein: CASREAYGYTF
CDR3 DNA: TGTGCCAGCAGAGAGGCCTATGGCTACACCTTC

CDR3 length: 14
V gene: TRBV5-1
D gene: TRBD1
J gene: TRBJ2-7
clone size: once
CDR3 protein: CASSAPGTGIEQYF
CDR3 DNA: TGCGCCAGCAGCGCCCCCGGGACAGGGATCGAGCAGTACTTC

CDR3 length: 13
V gene: TRBV19
D gene: .
J gene: TRBJ1-1
clone size: many
CDR3 protein: CASKTAMNTEAFF
CDR3 DNA: TGTGCCAGTAAGACGGCCATGAACACTGAAGCTTTCTTT

CDR3 length: 15
V gene: TRBV15
D gene: .
J gene: TRBJ2-7
clone size: .
CDR3 protein: CATSLQDRFGDEQYF
CDR3 DNA: TGTGCCACCAGTTTGCAAGACAGGTTTGGAGACGAGCAGTACTTC

CDR3 length: 13
V gene: TRBV29-1
D gene: TRBD1
J gene: TRBJ1-6
clone size: .
CDR3 protein: CSASGTGDQPLHF
CDR3 DNA: TGCAGCGCCTCCGGGACAGGGGATCAGCCCCTCCACTTT

CDR3 length: 15
V gene: TRBV7-9
D gene: .
J gene: TRBJ1-5
clone size: many
CDR3 protein: CASSLAEDGNQPQHF
CDR3 DNA: TGTGCCAGCAGCTTAGCAGAAGACGGCAATCAGCCCCAGCATTTT

CDR3 length: 14
V gene: TRBV4-2
D gene: .
J gene: TRBJ2-7
clone size: .
CDR3 protein: CASSPDSRSYEQYF
CDR3 DNA: TGTGCCAGCAGCCCGGACAGCCGCTCTTACGAGCAGTACTTC

CDR3 length: 17
V gene: TRBV20-1
D gene: TRBD1
J gene: TRBJ1-6
clone size: .
CDR3 protein: CSASLWTGGSYNSPLHF
CDR3 DNA: TGCAGTGCCTCCTTGTGGACAGGGGGCTCCTATAATTCACCCCTCCACTTT